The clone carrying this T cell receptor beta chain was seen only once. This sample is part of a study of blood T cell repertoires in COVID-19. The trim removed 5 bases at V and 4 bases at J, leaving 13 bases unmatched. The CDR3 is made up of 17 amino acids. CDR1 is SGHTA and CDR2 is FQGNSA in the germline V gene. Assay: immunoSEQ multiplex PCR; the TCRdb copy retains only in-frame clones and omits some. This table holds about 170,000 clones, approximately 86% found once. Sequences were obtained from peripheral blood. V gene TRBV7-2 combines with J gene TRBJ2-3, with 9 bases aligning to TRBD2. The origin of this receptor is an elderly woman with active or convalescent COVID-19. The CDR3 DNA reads TGTGCCAGCAGCGCAAGCCGACTAGCGGAATTACCAGATACGCAGTATTTT. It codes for CASSASRLAELPDTQYF. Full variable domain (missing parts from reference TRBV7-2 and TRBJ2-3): GAGVSQSPSNKVTEKGKDVELRCDPISGHTALYWYRQSLGQGLEFLIYFQGNSAPDKSGLPSDRFSAERTGGSVSTLTIQRTQQEDSAVYLCASSASRLAELPDTQYFGPGTRLTVL.